These 15 T cell receptor beta chains share one sample of origin, sequenced in a study of Graves' ophthalmopathy and Graves' hyperthyroidism. Amplification from RNA transcripts yielded the TCR beta CDR3 regions. First-round RT-PCR used HTBI primers; second-round multiplex PCR followed. TCRdb reanalysed the multiplex PCR reads using MiXCR and keeps one entry per CDR3 protein. This sample carries about 740,000 distinct CDR3 sequences, approximately 40% of them seen once, and the ten largest clones take approximately 43%. The sequencing sample was made of peripheral blood. These receptors were obtained from an adult man with Graves' ophthalmopathy.

This clonotype was recorded many times. The V gene is TRBV11-2, the J gene TRBJ2-5; D is perhaps TRBD1 (6 bases). The length of the CDR3 is 13 residues. With 5 bases removed from V and 5 bases from J, the gap between germline ends came to 12 bases. Germline V gene sequence: CDR1 SGHAT, CDR2 FQNNGV. The CDR3 region is CASSLWTVETQYF. CDR3 nucleotides: TGTGCCAGCAGCCTATGGACAGTGGAGACCCAGTACTTC.

This clonotype was seen only a few times. The V call is TRBV7-9, the J call TRBJ1-1; no firm D call. The germline CDR1 and CDR2 sequences are SEHNR and FQNEAQ (reference sequence). CDR3 length: 14 amino acids. Trimming stripped 2 bases from V and 3 bases from J, with 10 bases between. The CDR3, as DNA: TGTGCCAGCAGCTTAATAGCCGGGGACACTGAAGCTTTCTTT. Translating gives CASSLIAGDTEAFF.

This clonotype was counted many times. J is TRBJ1-1 and V is TRBV9; no clear D. The V end was cut by 0 bases, the J end by 1 base, with 7 bases between. CDR3 length equals 14 residues. The germline CDR1 and CDR2 sequences are SGDLS and YYNGEE. In DNA, the CDR3 is TGTGCCAGCAGCGTAGGAGGGCAGAACACTGAAGCTTTCTTT. Its translation is CASSVGGQNTEAFF.

The chain recombines TRBV20-1 with TRBJ1-1; D remains ambiguous. CDR1 DFQATT and CDR2 SNEGSKA come from the germline V gene (reference sequence). V was clipped by 3 bases and J by 1 base, with 9 bases between them. The CDR3 length is 13 residues. For the CDR3, the DNA is TGCAGTGCTAGTCTGAGTCCGAACACTGAAGCTTTCTTT. Amino acid sequence: CSASLSPNTEAFF.

The V gene is TRBV28, the J gene TRBJ1-1; D is unclear. The CDR3 consists of 14 residues. V lost 4 bases, J lost 3 bases, and 12 bases lay in between. CDR1 and CDR2 (germline): MDHEN, SYDVKM. This CDR3 reads CASSSLFEDTEAFF. In DNA form, the CDR3 reads TGTGCCAGCAGTTCCCTTTTCGAGGACACTGAAGCTTTCTTT.

V usage is TRBV25-1 and J usage is TRBJ1-6, with a tentative D call TRBD1 (5 bases). CDR3 length equals 13 residues. The germline CDR1 and CDR2 sequences are MGHDK and SYGVNS. Trimming cost V 2 bases and J 9 bases, with 8 bases left between them. As DNA, the CDR3 is TGTGCCAGCAGTGAAGGGGGTGCTTCACCCCTCCACTTT. It codes for CASSEGGASPLHF.

V and J are TRBV2 and TRBJ2-2, with D possibly TRBD1 on 6 matching bases. CDR3 length: 14 amino acids. V was pared by 6 bases and J by 4 bases, with 12 bases between. From germline, CDR1 is SNHLY and CDR2 FYNNEI. This CDR3 reads CASRTGSITGELFF. The CDR3 DNA reads TGTGCCAGCAGGACAGGCTCCATCACCGGGGAGCTGTTTTTT.

This clonotype has at least ten counts. This sequence joins TRBV6-1 and TRBJ2-5, with D possibly matching TRBD1 (7 bases). V lost 3 bases and J lost 1, with 12 bases in between. CDR1 and CDR2 (germline): MNHNS, SASEGT. This CDR3 comprises 15 residues. CDR3: CASSDAGQLQETQYF. The CDR3 coding sequence is TGTGCCAGCAGTGACGCGGGACAGCTCCAAGAGACCCAGTACTTC.

The V call is TRBV24-1, the J call TRBJ1-5; 7 bases fit TRBD1. V was clipped by 12 bases and J by 0 bases; unmatched bases: 4. Germline V gene sequence: CDR1 KGHDR, CDR2 SFDVKD. This CDR3 is 13 amino acids long. The CDR3 nucleotides read TGTGCCTTGAACAGGGGTAGCAATCAGCCCCAGCATTTT. It specifies CALNRGSNQPQHF.

DNA of the CDR3: TGCAGCGTTGAAGGACAGGGCAGCACTGAAGCTTTCTTT. Protein sequence: CSVEGQGSTEAFF. This chain links TRBV29-1 with TRBJ1-1, with 7 bases identical to TRBD1. This CDR3 region has 13 residues. The germline V gene has CDR1 SQVTM and CDR2 ANQGSEA. The V and J ends lost 1 base and 4 bases, in that order; junction bases with no gene match: 3.

V is TRBV10-3 and J is TRBJ1-6, with D maybe TRBD1 (6 bases). V was shortened by 10 bases and J by 9 bases, with 31 bases between the two germline ends. The CDR3 loop spans 18 amino acids. CDR1 and CDR2 from the germline V gene are ENHRY and SYGVKD. CDR3 DNA sequence: TGTGCCAGCAGCCAAGAAATTATGTCGGACAGAATAAGTTCACCCCTCCACTTT. As protein: CASSQEIMSDRISSPLHF.

The J gene is TRBJ1-5, the V gene TRBV9; TRBD1 aligns across 7 bases. The V gene's germline CDR1 is SGDLS and CDR2 YYNGEE. This CDR3 contains 15 residues. J was trimmed by 9 bases and V by 7 bases; bases with no gene match: 16. CDR3: CASGPEAGGRSPQHF. In DNA form, the CDR3 reads TGTGCCAGCGGCCCAGAGGCAGGGGGAAGGTCGCCCCAGCATTTT.

This clonotype was counted between two and nine times. The chain joins TRBV20-1 to TRBJ1-2; 10 bases line up with TRBD1. Trimming removed 2 bases from V and 7 bases from J; junction bases left unmatched: 13. The germline gives CDR1 DFQATT, CDR2 SNEGSKA (reference sequence). This CDR3 spans 16 amino acids. The chain's CDR3 is CSARKSTPDRGVGYTF. CDR3 bases: TGCAGTGCTAGAAAATCAACTCCGGACAGGGGGGTTGGCTACACCTTC.

This clonotype has a count of ten or more. The CDR3 loop is CASSVASGGNSPLHF. The CDR3 DNA sequence: TGTGCCAGCAGCGTAGCTTCGGGGGGCAATTCACCCCTCCACTTT. The chain has TRBV9 and TRBJ1-6; D perhaps matches TRBD1 (6 bases). Germline CDR1 and CDR2: SGDLS and YYNGEE. The ends were cut back, 0 bases at V and 7 bases at J, with 11 bases in the middle. This CDR3 is 15 amino acids long.

Concerning this clonotype: This sequence may be a read error, since a much larger clone differs from it by one base. This rearrangement joins TRBV29-1 to TRBJ2-5; D may be TRBD2 (7 bases). The CDR3 has 12 residues. CDR1 and CDR2 from the germline V gene are SQVTM and ANQGSEA. This chain's CDR3 is CSGGRGQEAQYF. CDR3 in DNA: TGCAGCGGGGGGCGGGGGCAAGAGGCCCAGTACTTC.